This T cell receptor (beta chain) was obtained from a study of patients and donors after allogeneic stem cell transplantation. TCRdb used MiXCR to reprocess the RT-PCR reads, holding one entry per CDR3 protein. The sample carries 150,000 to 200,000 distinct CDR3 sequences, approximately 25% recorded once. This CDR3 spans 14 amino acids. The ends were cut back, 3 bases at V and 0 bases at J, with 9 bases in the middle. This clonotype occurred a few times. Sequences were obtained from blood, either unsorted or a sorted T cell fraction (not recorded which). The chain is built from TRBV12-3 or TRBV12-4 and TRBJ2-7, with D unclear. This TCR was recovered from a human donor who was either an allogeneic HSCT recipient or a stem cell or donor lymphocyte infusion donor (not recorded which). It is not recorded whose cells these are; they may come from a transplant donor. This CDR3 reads CASSFRRYSYEQYF. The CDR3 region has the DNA TGTGCCAGCAGTTTCCGGCGCTACTCCTACGAGCAGTACTTC.